These T cell receptor beta chains were read from a single sample in a study of blood T cell repertoires in COVID-19. Repertoires were generated with immunoSEQ multiplex PCR, while TCRdb's copy carries only in-frame clones and drops some. Of about 210,000 clones listed, more than 70% were seen once; the top ten hold about 4%. Sequenced sample: PBMCs or T cells enriched from blood (not recorded which). The receptor source for this set is a young man with acute COVID-19. The CDR3 runs from the conserved cysteine through the conserved F or W. D genes are given only for firm matches. Rows may omit the clone size; those that give it use once, few, many or a size class.

D	V	J	size	CDR3	DNA
.	TRBV10-1	TRBJ2-3	.	CASSEAGRFTDTQYF	TGCGCCAGCAGTGAGGCAGGGAGGTTCACAGATACGCAGTATTTT
.	TRBV6-5	TRBJ2-1	few	CASSYFGGRYNEQFF	TGTGCCAGCAGTTACTTCGGGGGTAGGTACAATGAGCAGTTCTTC
.	TRBV24-1	TRBJ1-1	few	CATEGDNTEAFF	TGTGCCACAGAGGGAGACAACACTGAAGCTTTCTTT
TRBD1	TRBV5-5	TRBJ2-7	.	CASSRDRSYYEQYF	TGTGCCAGCAGTCGGGACAGGTCCTACTACGAGCAGTACTTC
.	TRBV12-3/TRBV12-4	TRBJ2-1	.	CASSSEGYEQFF	TGTGCCAGCAGTTCCGAGGGCTATGAGCAGTTCTTC
.	TRBV9	TRBJ2-1	.	CASSVMAGVNEQFF	TGTGCCAGCAGCGTTATGGCAGGTGTCAATGAGCAGTTCTTC
.	TRBV6-5	TRBJ1-5	.	CASRGLGSGNQPQHF	TGTGCCAGCAGAGGTCTCGGGAGCGGCAATCAGCCCCAGCATTTT
TRBD2	TRBV19	TRBJ2-3	once	CASTPKRGLSPVTDTQYF	TGTGCCAGTACCCCTAAGCGGGGGCTAAGCCCTGTCACAGATACGCAGTATTTT
TRBD1	TRBV5-1	TRBJ1-1	.	CASSWDRANREAFF	TGCGCCAGCAGCTGGGACAGGGCGAACCGGGAAGCTTTCTTT
.	TRBV7-9	TRBJ1-5	once	CASSSTSNQPQHF	TGTGCCAGCAGCTCCACGAGTAATCAGCCCCAGCATTTT
TRBD1	TRBV28	TRBJ2-7	.	CASRVTGENEQYF	TGTGCCAGCAGGGTCACAGGGGAAAACGAGCAGTACTTC
.	TRBV28	TRBJ1-5	.	CASSLFSREGLNQPQHF	TGTGCCAGCAGTTTATTCAGTCGGGAGGGATTGAATCAGCCCCAGCATTTT
.	TRBV6-5	TRBJ1-1	.	CASRDSTEAFF	TGTGCCAGCAGAGACAGCACTGAAGCTTTCTTT
TRBD1	TRBV18	TRBJ2-3	once	CASSFRDRGRTDTQYF	TGTGCCAGCTCATTCCGGGACAGGGGGCGGACAGATACGCAGTATTTT
TRBD1	TRBV5-5	TRBJ2-1	.	CASSLVAGTGMSDEQFF	TGTGCCAGCAGCTTGGTAGCCGGGACAGGAATGTCGGATGAGCAGTTCTTC
.	TRBV6-5	TRBJ1-2	.	CASSYSAGENYGYTF	TGTGCCAGCAGTTACTCGGCGGGGGAAAACTATGGCTACACCTTC
TRBD2	TRBV5-4	TRBJ2-1	few	CASRLTSGGYNEQFF	TGTGCCAGCAGGTTGACTAGCGGGGGGTACAATGAGCAGTTCTTC
TRBD1	TRBV9	TRBJ1-2	.	CASSVGGQGYRANYGYTF	TGTGCCAGCAGCGTAGGGGGACAGGGTTACCGAGCTAACTATGGCTACACCTTC
.	TRBV28	TRBJ1-2	.	CASSTEPTNYGYTF	TGTGCCAGCAGCACGGAGCCTACTAACTATGGCTACACCTTC
.	TRBV5-1	TRBJ1-4	.	CASSLEGGDNEKLFF	TGCGCCAGCAGCTTGGAAGGGGGGGATAATGAAAAACTGTTTTTT
TRBD2	TRBV4-1	TRBJ2-1	.	CASSLLAGGAGQGDEQFF	TGCGCCAGCAGCCTGTTGGCGGGGGGGGCAGGTCAAGGTGATGAGCAGTTCTTC
.	TRBV29-1	TRBJ1-2	.	CSVTRDPNYGYTF	TGCAGCGTTACGAGGGATCCTAACTATGGCTACACCTTC
.	TRBV10-3	TRBJ1-1	.	CATRDSNTEAFF	TGTGCCACCCGGGACTCCAACACTGAAGCTTTCTTT
TRBD1	TRBV10-1	TRBJ2-7	.	CARCNRQGYYEQYF	TGCGCCAGGTGTAATCGACAGGGATACTACGAGCAGTACTTC
TRBD1	TRBV5-5	TRBJ1-5	.	CASSLAATGGNQPQHF	TGTGCCAGCAGCTTGGCCGCGACAGGGGGCAATCAGCCCCAGCATTTT
TRBD1	TRBV5-1	TRBJ1-4	.	CASSSQTGSNEKLFF	TGCGCCAGCAGCTCCCAGACAGGGTCCAATGAAAAACTGTTTTTT
.	TRBV7-9	TRBJ1-1	.	CASSRTGLTEAFF	TGTGCCAGCAGCCGAACAGGGTTAACTGAAGCTTTCTTT
TRBD1	TRBV13	TRBJ2-7	few	CASSSGTGTYEQYF	TGTGCCAGCAGCTCCGGGACAGGTACCTACGAGCAGTACTTC
TRBD1	TRBV5-1	TRBJ1-1	.	CASSLTGTGLTLGSEAFF	TGCGCCAGCAGCCTGACCGGGACAGGGTTAACTCTGGGGTCTGAAGCTTTCTTT
TRBD1	TRBV13	TRBJ2-7	.	CASSTMGQVYEQYF	TGTGCCAGCAGCACAATGGGACAGGTTTACGAGCAGTACTTC
.	TRBV7-3	TRBJ2-5	.	CASSLGGLETQYF	TGTGCCAGCAGCCTCGGGGGGCTGGAGACCCAGTACTTC
TRBD1	TRBV13	TRBJ2-5	.	CASSAGQGKETQYF	TGTGCCAGCAGCGCGGGACAGGGAAAAGAGACCCAGTACTTC
.	TRBV27	TRBJ1-2	.	CASSLGGKAGYTF	TGTGCCAGCAGTTTGGGGGGGAAGGCGGGCTACACCTTC
.	TRBV28	TRBJ2-4	.	CASSPHTAAKNIQYF	TGTGCCAGCAGTCCCCACACCGCAGCCAAAAACATTCAGTACTTC
.	TRBV29-1	TRBJ2-2	.	CSVRVTGELFF	TGCAGCGTCCGGGTGACCGGGGAGCTGTTTTTT
.	TRBV10-2	TRBJ1-3	few	CASSGGVSGNTIYF	TGCGCCAGCAGTGGGGGAGTCTCTGGAAACACCATATATTTT
TRBD1	TRBV7-9	TRBJ1-1	.	CASSLPGGTEAFF	TGTGCCAGCAGCTTACCAGGGGGCACTGAAGCTTTCTTT
TRBD1	TRBV13	TRBJ1-2	few	CASSFTGTGYGYTF	TGTGCCAGCAGTTTTACGGGGACAGGGTACGGCTACACCTTC
TRBD1	TRBV18	TRBJ2-5	.	CASSLLQGAQETQYF	TGTGCCAGCTCACTGCTACAGGGGGCGCAAGAGACCCAGTACTTC
.	TRBV5-1	TRBJ2-7	once	CASSPRSADSYEQYF	TGCGCCAGCAGCCCAAGAAGTGCGGACTCCTACGAGCAGTACTTC
TRBD2	TRBV7-9	TRBJ2-3	.	CASSSPGTSGGGDTQYF	TGTGCCAGCAGCTCTCCTGGGACTAGCGGGGGAGGGGATACGCAGTATTTT
.	TRBV13	TRBJ1-5	.	CASSHSNQPQHF	TGTGCCAGCAGCCATAGCAATCAGCCCCAGCATTTT
TRBD1	TRBV30	TRBJ1-2	few	CAWIDRTGLLYGYTF	TGTGCCTGGATTGATCGGACAGGCTTGCTCTATGGCTACACCTTC
TRBD1	TRBV9	TRBJ2-2	.	CASSVEQGAYGELFF	TGTGCCAGCAGCGTAGAACAGGGGGCTTACGGGGAGCTGTTTTTT
.	TRBV27	TRBJ1-2	.	CASSLLSSGNYGYTF	TGTGCCAGCAGTTTACTCTCTTCGGGGAACTATGGCTACACCTTC
TRBD1	TRBV6-6	TRBJ1-2	.	CASSYGTGGSYGYTF	TGTGCCAGCAGTTACGGGACAGGGGGGTCCTATGGCTACACCTTC
TRBD2	TRBV5-1	TRBJ2-5	.	CASSLVGLEGETQYF	TGCGCCAGCAGCTTGGTTGGACTAGAGGGGGAGACCCAGTACTTC
.	TRBV3-1/TRBV3-2	TRBJ2-3	.	CASSQAEGGTDTQYF	TGTGCCAGCAGCCAGGCAGAGGGGGGCACAGATACGCAGTATTTT
.	TRBV19	TRBJ2-7	few	CASSLTGDSNEQYF	TGTGCCAGTAGTCTTACGGGGGACAGTAACGAGCAGTACTTC
TRBD1	TRBV30	TRBJ1-1	few	CAWRRQGNTEAFF	TGTGCCTGGAGAAGACAGGGGAACACTGAAGCTTTCTTT
TRBD2	TRBV7-9	TRBJ2-3	many	CASSLGLAGGTDTQYF	TGTGCCAGCAGCTTGGGACTAGCGGGGGGCACAGATACGCAGTATTTT
TRBD1	TRBV5-6	TRBJ1-1	.	CASSFHQGAEAFF	TGTGCCAGCAGCTTTCACCAGGGGGCTGAAGCTTTCTTT
TRBD1	TRBV27	TRBJ1-1	.	CASSWNRGTEAFF	TGTGCCAGCAGTTGGAACAGGGGGACTGAAGCTTTCTTT
.	TRBV27	TRBJ1-5	.	CASSSERGSNQPQHF	TGTGCCAGCAGTTCCGAGCGGGGTAGCAATCAGCCCCAGCATTTT
.	TRBV4-1	TRBJ1-1	.	CASSQGAEAFF	TGCGCCAGCAGCCAAGGAGCTGAAGCTTTCTTT
TRBD2	TRBV4-1	TRBJ2-3	.	CASSHKIAGGPARDTQYF	TGCGCCAGCAGCCATAAGATAGCGGGGGGCCCTGCCAGAGATACGCAGTATTTT
.	TRBV5-1	TRBJ1-5	.	CASSLAEGDSNQPQHF	TGCGCCAGCAGCTTGGCCGAGGGAGATAGCAATCAGCCCCAGCATTTT
.	TRBV6-5	TRBJ1-2	.	CASLPIQNYGYTF	TGTGCCAGCCTACCCATACAGAACTATGGCTACACCTTC
.	TRBV6-2/TRBV6-3	TRBJ2-4	.	CASSYQLGSGDIQYF	TGTGCCAGCAGTTACCAACTCGGTTCGGGGGACATTCAGTACTTC
TRBD1	TRBV6-1	TRBJ1-2	.	CASSEGQGVNGYTF	TGTGCCAGCAGTGAAGGGCAGGGGGTTAATGGCTACACCTTC